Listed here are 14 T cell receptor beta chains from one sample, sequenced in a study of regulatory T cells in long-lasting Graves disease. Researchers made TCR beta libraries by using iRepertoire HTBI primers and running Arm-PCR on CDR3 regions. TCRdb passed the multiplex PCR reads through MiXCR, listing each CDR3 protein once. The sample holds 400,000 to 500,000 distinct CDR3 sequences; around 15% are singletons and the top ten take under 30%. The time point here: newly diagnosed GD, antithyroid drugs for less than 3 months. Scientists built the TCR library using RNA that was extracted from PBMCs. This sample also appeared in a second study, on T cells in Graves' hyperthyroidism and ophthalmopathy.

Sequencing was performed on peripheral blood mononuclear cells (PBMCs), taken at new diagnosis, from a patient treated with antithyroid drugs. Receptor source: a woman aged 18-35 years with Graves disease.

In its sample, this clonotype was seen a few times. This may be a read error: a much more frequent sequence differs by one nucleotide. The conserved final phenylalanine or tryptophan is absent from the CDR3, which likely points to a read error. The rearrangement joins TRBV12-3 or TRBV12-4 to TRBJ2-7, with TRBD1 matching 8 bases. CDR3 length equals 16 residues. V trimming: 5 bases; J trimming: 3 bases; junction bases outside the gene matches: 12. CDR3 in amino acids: CASSPRGLRLIYEQYS. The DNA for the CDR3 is TGTGCCAGCAGTCCCAGGGGGCTTCGTTTAATCTACGAGCAGTACTCC.

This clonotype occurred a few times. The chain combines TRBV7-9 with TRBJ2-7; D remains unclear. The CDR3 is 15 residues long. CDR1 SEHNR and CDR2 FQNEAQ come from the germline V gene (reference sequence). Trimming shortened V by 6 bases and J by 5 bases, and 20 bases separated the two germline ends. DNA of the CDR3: TGTGCCAGCAGAAACTCGGATGTGGGAAGGGACGAGCAGTACTTC. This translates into CASRNSDVGRDEQYF.

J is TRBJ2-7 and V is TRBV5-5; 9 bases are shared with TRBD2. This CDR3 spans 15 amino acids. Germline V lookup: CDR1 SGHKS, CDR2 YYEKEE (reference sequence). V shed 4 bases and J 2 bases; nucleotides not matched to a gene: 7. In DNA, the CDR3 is TGTGCCAGCAGCCAAACTAGCGGGTTTACCTACGAGCAGTACTTC. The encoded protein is CASSQTSGFTYEQYF.

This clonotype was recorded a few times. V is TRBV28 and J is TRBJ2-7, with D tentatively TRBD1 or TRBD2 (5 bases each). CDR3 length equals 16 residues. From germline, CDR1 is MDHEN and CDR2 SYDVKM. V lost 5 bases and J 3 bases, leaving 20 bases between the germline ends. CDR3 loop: CASSQLGATYGYEQYF. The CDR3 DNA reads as TGTGCCAGCAGTCAACTCGGGGCAACGTACGGCTACGAGCAGTACTTC. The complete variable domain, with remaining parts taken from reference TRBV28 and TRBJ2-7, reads DVKVTQSSRYLVKRTGEKVFLECVQDMDHENMFWYRQDPGLGLRLIYFSYDVKMKEKGDIPEGYSVSREKKERFSLILESASTNQTSMYLCASSQLGATYGYEQYFGPGTRLTVT.

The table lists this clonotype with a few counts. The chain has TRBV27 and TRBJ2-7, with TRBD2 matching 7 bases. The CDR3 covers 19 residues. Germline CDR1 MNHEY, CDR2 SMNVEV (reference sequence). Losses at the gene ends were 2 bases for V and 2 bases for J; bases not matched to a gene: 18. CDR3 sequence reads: CASSLRGRGESYKTYEQYF. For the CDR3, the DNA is TGTGCCAGCAGTTTAAGGGGACGGGGGGAAAGTTACAAGACCTACGAGCAGTACTTC.

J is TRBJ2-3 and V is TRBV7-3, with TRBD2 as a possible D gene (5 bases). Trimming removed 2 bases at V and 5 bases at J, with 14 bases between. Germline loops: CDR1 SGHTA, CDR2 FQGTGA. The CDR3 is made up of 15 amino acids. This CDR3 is CASSLESTSIDTQYF. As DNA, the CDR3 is TGTGCCAGCAGCTTAGAATCTACTAGTATAGATACGCAGTATTTT.

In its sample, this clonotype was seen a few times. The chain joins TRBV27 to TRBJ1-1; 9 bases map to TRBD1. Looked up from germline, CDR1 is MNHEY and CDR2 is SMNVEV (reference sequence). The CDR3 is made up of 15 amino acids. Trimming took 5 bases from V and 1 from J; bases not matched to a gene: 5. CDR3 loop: CASSIWTGANTEAFF. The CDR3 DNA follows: TGTGCCAGCAGTATCTGGACAGGGGCGAACACTGAAGCTTTCTTT.

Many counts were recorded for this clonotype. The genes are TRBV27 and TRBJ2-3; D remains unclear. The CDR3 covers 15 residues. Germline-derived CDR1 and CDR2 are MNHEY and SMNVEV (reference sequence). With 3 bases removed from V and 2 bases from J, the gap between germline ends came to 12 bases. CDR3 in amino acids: CASSFETGNTDTQYF. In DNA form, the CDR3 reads TGTGCCAGCAGTTTTGAGACCGGAAACACAGATACGCAGTATTTT.

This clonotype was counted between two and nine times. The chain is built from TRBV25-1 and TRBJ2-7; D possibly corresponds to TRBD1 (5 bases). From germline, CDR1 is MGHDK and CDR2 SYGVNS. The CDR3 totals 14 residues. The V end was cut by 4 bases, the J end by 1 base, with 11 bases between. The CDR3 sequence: CASSVEQESYEQYF. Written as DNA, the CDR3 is TGTGCCAGCAGTGTAGAACAGGAATCCTACGAGCAGTACTTC.

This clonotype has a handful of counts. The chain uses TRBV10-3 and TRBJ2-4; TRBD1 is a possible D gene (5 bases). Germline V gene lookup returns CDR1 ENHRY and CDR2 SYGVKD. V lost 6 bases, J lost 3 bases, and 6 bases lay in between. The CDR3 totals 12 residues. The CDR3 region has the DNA TGTGCCATCAGGGACAACAAAAACATTCAGTACTTC. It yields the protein CAIRDNKNIQYF.

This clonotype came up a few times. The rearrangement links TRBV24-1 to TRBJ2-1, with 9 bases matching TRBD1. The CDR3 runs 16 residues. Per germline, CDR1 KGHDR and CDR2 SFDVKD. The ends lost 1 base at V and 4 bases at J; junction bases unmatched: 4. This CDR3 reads CATSDFRQGEYNEQFF. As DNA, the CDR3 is TGTGCCACCAGTGATTTCCGACAGGGGGAGTACAATGAGCAGTTCTTC.

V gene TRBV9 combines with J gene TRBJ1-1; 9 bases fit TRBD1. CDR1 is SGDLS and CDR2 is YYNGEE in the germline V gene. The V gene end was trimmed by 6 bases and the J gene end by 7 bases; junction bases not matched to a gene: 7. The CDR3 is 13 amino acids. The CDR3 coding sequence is TGTGCCAGCAAAGGACAGGGGAGTAGTGAAGCTTTCTTT. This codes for CASKGQGSSEAFF. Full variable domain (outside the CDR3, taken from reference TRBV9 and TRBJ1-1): DSGVTQTPKHLITATGQRVTLRCSPRSGDLSVYWYQQSLDQGLQFLIQYYNGEERAKGNILERFSAQQFPDLHSELNLSSLELGDSALYFCASKGQGSSEAFFGQGTRLTVV.

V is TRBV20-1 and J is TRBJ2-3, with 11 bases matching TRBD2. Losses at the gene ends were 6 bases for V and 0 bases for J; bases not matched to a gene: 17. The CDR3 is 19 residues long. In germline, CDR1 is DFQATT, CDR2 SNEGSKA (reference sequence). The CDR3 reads CSAPAGGLADKQSTDTQYF. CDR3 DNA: TGCAGTGCCCCTGCAGGGGGACTAGCGGACAAACAAAGCACAGATACGCAGTATTTT.

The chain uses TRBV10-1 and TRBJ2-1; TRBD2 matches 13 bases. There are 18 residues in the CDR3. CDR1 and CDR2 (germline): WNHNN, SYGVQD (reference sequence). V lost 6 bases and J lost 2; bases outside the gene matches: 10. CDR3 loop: CASSPGLAGVPTYNEQFF. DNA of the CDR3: TGCGCCAGCAGCCCCGGACTAGCGGGAGTTCCTACCTACAATGAGCAGTTCTTC.